This TCR beta chain was sequenced for a study of shared clonotypes between healthy human individuals. V was trimmed by 0 bases and J by 1 base, leaving 8 bases between them. The CDR3 covers 14 residues. The germline V gene has CDR1 SGHNT and CDR2 YYREEE (reference sequence). In the naive CD8 group, cells lacked CD45RO and were positively selected for CCR7, so terminally differentiated effector memory CD45RA+ cells were left out. Healthy adults negative for HIV, lacking recent acute infections or vaccinations, served as donors. Original analysis: Without quality scores, immunoSEQ junctional reads could not be filtered like full-length reads. Using immunoSEQ multiplex PCR, the repertoire was profiled, and TCRdb retains in-frame clones only, with some absent. V, J and clone size were drawn from that table, and D and trimming were deduced from the DNA. The table includes around 1.9 million clones, roughly 91% detected once.

The sample comprised naive CD8+ T cells from PBMCs. This rearrangement joins TRBV5-4 to TRBJ2-7; D not resolved. The sequence was obtained from a man between 18 and 29 years old in good health. Some clones in this sample may be carry-over from other donors' samples. CDR3 region: CASSLVRGSYEQYF. In DNA, the CDR3 is TGTGCCAGCAGCTTGGTCCGCGGTTCCTACGAGCAGTACTTC.